These 31 T cell receptor beta chains were sequenced from one sample in a study of identical twins. In TCRdb, the 5' RACE reads were re-called with MiXCR into one record per CDR3 protein. This sample carries approximately 590,000 distinct CDR3 sequences, nearly 10% of them seen once, and the ten largest clones take approximately 3%. These same data were also listed under a study on yellow fever vaccine responses in identical twins.

Sequencing input: PBMCs. The receptor source for this set is a woman aged 18 to 35 in good health.

The table lists this clonotype with a few counts. The chain couples TRBV20-1 to TRBJ2-7, with 12 positions matching TRBD1. CDR1 and CDR2 (germline): DFQATT, SNEGSKA (reference sequence). With V trimmed by 3 bases and J by 0 bases, 6 bases remained unmatched. The CDR3 loop spans 16 amino acids. This chain's CDR3 is CSAREPGQGASYEQYF. CDR3 coding DNA: TGCAGTGCTAGGGAACCGGGACAGGGGGCCTCCTACGAGCAGTACTTC.

The J gene is TRBJ1-6, the V gene TRBV4-3; 11 bases map to TRBD1. CDR1 and CDR2 from the germline V gene are LGHNA and YSLEER. The V gene end was trimmed by 4 bases and the J gene end by 9 bases; junction bases not matched to a gene: 8. This CDR3 has 16 amino acids. The CDR3 DNA sequence: TGCGCCAGCAGCCGGTCGGGACAGGGGGTTTTTTCACCCCTCCACTTT. Amino acids: CASSRSGQGVFSPLHF.

This clonotype was detected only a few times. The chain couples TRBV7-6 to TRBJ2-1; tentative D call: TRBD2 (5 bases). Trimming pared 5 bases from V and 9 bases from J, leaving 20 bases between. Germline CDR1 reads SGHVS; CDR2 reads FNYEAQ. The CDR3 runs 15 residues. The CDR3 coding sequence is TGTGCCAGCAGCAATCCCAAGAGGGTGGGCACTGAGCAGTTCTTC. It yields the protein CASSNPKRVGTEQFF.

This clonotype has just a few counts. The V call is TRBV20-1, the J call TRBJ1-4; D uncertain. The V gene lost 0 bases and the J gene lost 8 bases, with 10 bases spanning the gap. CDR1 is DFQATT and CDR2 is SNEGSKA in the germline V gene (reference sequence). There are 13 residues in the CDR3. CDR3 nucleotides: TGCAGTGCTAGAGATAGCCGTCGAGAAAAACTGTTTTTT. It codes for CSARDSRREKLFF.

V and J are TRBV5-6 and TRBJ2-2; possible D gene TRBD1, 6 bases. Germline CDR1 reads SGHDT; CDR2 reads YYEEEE. V lost 4 bases and J 3 bases, leaving 13 bases between the germline ends. This CDR3 has 15 residues. In DNA form, the CDR3 reads TGTGCCAGCAGCGAACAGGGTATTGACACCGGGGAGCTGTTTTTT. Translation gives CASSEQGIDTGELFF.

V usage is TRBV9 and J usage is TRBJ2-1; D perhaps matches TRBD1 (6 bases). Trimming took off 3 bases at V and 8 bases at J, with 15 bases between the two ends. The germline CDR1 and CDR2 sequences are SGDLS and YYNGEE. The CDR3 spans 14 residues. CDR3 nucleotides: TGTGCCAGCAGCGCTACAGGGACCTTGGATGAGCAGTTCTTC. As protein: CASSATGTLDEQFF.

This clonotype was seen once. Possible read error: a much larger clone is one base away. CDR3 region: CASSTGQPNSYERYF. In DNA form, the CDR3 reads TGTGCCAGCAGTACGGGACAGCCGAACTCCTACGAGCGGTACTTC. J is TRBJ2-7 and V is TRBV9; 7 bases match TRBD1. There are 15 residues in the CDR3. Germline V gives CDR1 SGDLS, CDR2 YYNGEE.

Only a few counts were recorded for this clonotype. CDR3 coding DNA: TGTGCCATCAAAAATGCGGGTCAGACTTCCTACGAGCAGTACTTC. Translated, it gives CAIKNAGQTSYEQYF. The chain uses TRBV10-3 and TRBJ2-7, with D possibly matching TRBD2 (5 bases). The V end lost 7 bases, the J end lost 1 base, and 17 bases lay between the germline ends. This CDR3 comprises 15 residues. Germline lookup yields CDR1 ENHRY and CDR2 SYGVKD.

This clonotype was detected ten times or more. The chain employs TRBV25-1 and TRBJ1-5; D is unresolved. The CDR3 has 12 residues. V was shortened by 3 bases and J by 4 bases, with 4 bases between the two germline ends. Germline assignment: CDR1 MGHDK and CDR2 SYGVNS. The CDR3 here is CASSENNQPQHF. CDR3 coding DNA: TGTGCCAGCAGTGAGAATAATCAGCCCCAGCATTTT.

With respect to this clonotype: The conserved final phenylalanine or tryptophan is absent from the CDR3, which likely points to a read error. This CDR3 is CASSTGSVAKNIQYL. For the CDR3, the DNA is TGTGCCAGCAGCACCGGGAGCGTAGCCAAAAACATTCAGTACCTC. The chain joins TRBV7-8 to TRBJ2-4; TRBD2 might be the D (6 bases). The CDR3 contains 15 residues. Trimming took 5 bases from V and 0 from J, leaving 11 bases between them. Looked up from germline, CDR1 is SGHVS and CDR2 is FQNEAQ.

The chain recombines TRBV15 with TRBJ2-2; unclear D gene. The CDR3 runs 14 residues. Trimming shortened V by 3 bases and J by 6 bases, and 11 bases separated the two germline ends. The germline CDR1 and CDR2 sequences are LNHNV and YYDKDF (reference sequence). CDR3 amino acids: CATSRSDGSGELFF. The CDR3 DNA sequence: TGTGCCACCAGCAGGTCTGATGGTTCCGGGGAGCTGTTTTTT.

This clonotype turned up a few times. The chain recombines TRBV7-2 with TRBJ1-6, with a possible D match to TRBD1 (5 bases). The germline gives CDR1 SGHTA, CDR2 FQGNSA. CDR3 length: 16 residues. V lost 6 bases and J lost 9, with 21 bases in between. The CDR3 sequence is CASRTRGGVVSSPLHF. The CDR3 DNA is TGTGCCAGCAGAACTAGGGGCGGCGTCGTGAGTTCACCCCTCCACTTT.

This chain uses TRBV7-6 with TRBJ2-7; perhaps TRBD1 as D (6 bases). The CDR3 totals 15 residues. Germline V gene lookup returns CDR1 SGHVS and CDR2 FNYEAQ. The V gene lost 2 bases and the J gene lost 2 bases, with 13 bases spanning the gap. CDR3: CASSLLDRNPYEQYF. CDR3 nucleotides: TGTGCCAGCAGCTTACTAGACAGGAACCCCTACGAGCAGTACTTC.

This clonotype was observed many times. The chain has TRBV6-1 and TRBJ2-5; D is perhaps TRBD2 (5 bases). The CDR3 runs 13 residues. Trimming pared 4 bases from V and 6 bases from J, leaving 12 bases between. Germline values: CDR1 MNHNS, CDR2 SASEGT. CDR3 residues: CASSVPGKKTQYF. In nucleotides, the CDR3 is TGTGCCAGCAGTGTACCGGGAAAAAAGACCCAGTACTTC.

In this sample, this clonotype turned up a few times. CDR3 DNA: TGTGCCAGCAGCCGTGACAGGGCAGAAGAGACCCAGTACTTC. As protein: CASSRDRAEETQYF. The rearrangement joins TRBV7-2 to TRBJ2-5; TRBD1 matches at 7 bases. CDR1 is SGHTA, CDR2 FQGNSA, per germline. J was trimmed by 3 bases and V by 5 bases; bases with no gene match: 6. CDR3 length: 14 amino acids.

This chain connects TRBV27 to TRBJ2-7, with 10 bases aligning to TRBD2. The CDR3 is made up of 14 amino acids. Germline V gene data show CDR1 as MNHEY and CDR2 as SMNVEV (reference sequence). The J segment lost 6 bases and the V segment lost 3 bases, leaving 5 bases of the junction unmatched. The CDR3 sequence is CASSFGLAGVEQYF. The DNA for the CDR3 is TGTGCCAGCAGTTTCGGGCTAGCGGGAGTCGAGCAGTACTTC.

This clonotype appeared many times. V usage is TRBV7-8 and J usage is TRBJ2-3, with D uncertain. Germline values: CDR1 SGHVS, CDR2 FQNEAQ. The CDR3 covers 11 residues. V lost 5 bases and J lost 7, with 7 bases in between. The CDR3 is CASSQVNTQYF. The CDR3 DNA sequence: TGTGCCAGCAGCCAGGTTAATACGCAGTATTTT.

This clonotype occurred a few times. This rearrangement joins TRBV7-2 to TRBJ2-7; 7 bases fit TRBD1. Germline CDR1 and CDR2: SGHTA and FQGNSA. The CDR3 runs to 17 residues. Trimming at V came to 0 bases and at J to 2 bases, leaving 10 bases not matched to a gene. CDR3 amino acids: CASSLAPPGQTTYEQYF. CDR3 in DNA: TGTGCCAGCAGCTTAGCCCCGCCGGGACAGACTACCTACGAGCAGTACTTC.

This clonotype was observed a handful of times. This chain joins TRBV12-3 or TRBV12-4 and TRBJ2-7; D not certain. The CDR3 runs 14 residues. The V end lost 7 bases, the J end lost 4 bases, and 17 bases lay between the germline ends. CDR3 DNA sequence: TGTGCCAGCACCCCTGGGGAATCGGGTTACGAGCAGTACTTC. Translation gives CASTPGESGYEQYF.

This clonotype was detected many times. The rearrangement links TRBV28 to TRBJ2-5, with 8 bases fitting TRBD1. This CDR3 spans 14 amino acids. The V gene end was trimmed by 2 bases and the J gene end by 5 bases; junction bases not matched to a gene: 4. Germline V gene sequence: CDR1 MDHEN, CDR2 SYDVKM. CDR3 protein: CASSLMTGDETQYF. The CDR3 nucleotides read TGTGCCAGCAGTTTAATGACAGGGGACGAGACCCAGTACTTC.

This clonotype was observed many times. J is TRBJ2-3 and V is TRBV20-1; 9 bases are shared with TRBD2. Germline values: CDR1 DFQATT, CDR2 SNEGSKA (reference sequence). This CDR3 contains 17 residues. The V and J ends lost 1 base and 2 bases, in that order; junction bases with no gene match: 10. The chain's CDR3 is CSARVLEGLAHTDTQYF. CDR3 DNA sequence: TGCAGTGCTAGAGTCCTGGAAGGACTAGCGCACACAGATACGCAGTATTTT.

This clonotype was seen only a few times. CDR3 region: CASSQTGANPNYEQYF. The CDR3 DNA is TGTGCCAGCAGCCAGACAGGGGCCAACCCAAATTACGAGCAGTACTTC. The rearrangement uses TRBV11-2 and TRBJ2-7, with 8 bases identical to TRBD1. V shed 5 bases and J 4 bases; nucleotides not matched to a gene: 13. The V gene's germline CDR1 is SGHAT and CDR2 FQNNGV. CDR3 length: 16 amino acids.

This clonotype came up a few times. The chain carries TRBV30 and TRBJ2-7; 10 nucleotides agree with TRBD1. V was clipped by 3 bases and J by 3 bases; unmatched bases: 2. CDR1 and CDR2 from the germline V gene are GTSNPN and SVGIG (reference sequence). The CDR3 totals 13 residues. CDR3 protein: CAWRGTGDYEQYF. The CDR3 nucleotides are TGTGCCTGGAGGGGGACAGGGGACTACGAGCAGTACTTC.

There are many counts of this clonotype. This chain connects TRBV21-1 to TRBJ2-1. TRBV21-1 represents a pseudogene. The CDR3 is made up of 15 amino acids. CDR3 in DNA: TGTGCCAGCATCACGCCGGGGGCTCACTACAATGAGCAGTTCTTC. It translates to CASITPGAHYNEQFF.

The table lists this clonotype with a few counts. The chain recombines TRBV6-1 with TRBJ2-7; TRBD1 aligns across 8 bases. CDR1 and CDR2 (germline): MNHNS, SASEGT. With V trimmed by 5 bases and J by 5 bases, 14 bases remained unmatched. The CDR3 runs 16 residues. CDR3 region: CASSMSPTGGFHEQYF. CDR3 in DNA: TGTGCCAGCAGTATGTCTCCTACAGGGGGTTTCCACGAGCAGTACTTC.

This clonotype appeared many times. A read error may account for a junction end that differs from germline. The chain couples TRBV5-6 to TRBJ1-3; the D gene is possibly TRBD1 (5 bases). CDR1 and CDR2 from the germline V gene are SGHDT and YYEEEE. This CDR3 comprises 14 residues. CDR3 sequence (DNA): TGTGCCAGCAGCCCACGACAGCCTGGGAACACCATATATTTT. Translation gives CASSPRQPGNTIYF.

The CDR3 spells CASSPWGSVTLAKNIQYF. CDR3 nucleotide sequence: TGTGCCAGCTCACCGTGGGGTAGCGTGACTTTAGCCAAAAACATTCAGTACTTC. The rearrangement joins TRBV18 to TRBJ2-4, with a weak D call TRBD2 (5 bases). CDR1 and CDR2 from the germline V gene are KGHSH and LQKENI. The CDR3 is 18 residues long. With 3 bases removed from V and 0 bases from J, the gap between germline ends came to 18 bases.

In this sample, this clonotype turned up many times. The chain has TRBV4-1 and TRBJ2-1; D is uncertain. The CDR3 has 13 residues. CDR1 and CDR2 (germline): MGHRA, YSYEKL. The ends were cut back, 1 base at V and 4 bases at J, with 5 bases in the middle. CDR3 nucleotide sequence: TGCGCCAGCAGCCAAGGGGGATACAATGAGCAGTTCTTC. Encoded protein: CASSQGGYNEQFF.

The chain couples TRBV29-1 to TRBJ2-3; D unresolved. V lost 3 bases, J lost 2 bases, and 9 bases lay in between. Germline-derived CDR1 and CDR2 are SQVTM and ANQGSEA. The CDR3 is made up of 13 amino acids. CDR3 loop: CSVDLPPTDTQYF. Here the CDR3 DNA reads TGCAGCGTTGACCTTCCCCCCACAGATACGCAGTATTTT.

This clonotype has at least ten counts. The V and J genes are TRBV7-2 and TRBJ2-7; D gene uncertain. V gave up 5 bases and J gave up 2 bases, with 10 bases separating them. The CDR3 runs 13 residues. Germline V gene data show CDR1 as SGHTA and CDR2 as FQGNSA. This CDR3 reads CASSAPFTYEQYF. CDR3 sequence (DNA): TGTGCCAGCAGCGCCCCGTTTACCTACGAGCAGTACTTC.

This rearrangement joins TRBV6-4 to TRBJ2-5, with 12 bases that match TRBD2. V trimming: 4 bases; J trimming: 5 bases; junction bases outside the gene matches: 14. The CDR3 totals 18 residues. Germline V gene sequence: CDR1 MRHNA, CDR2 SNTAGT. The CDR3 here is CASSVQYRLAGVAETQYF. DNA of the CDR3: TGTGCCAGCAGTGTTCAGTACCGACTAGCGGGAGTGGCGGAGACCCAGTACTTC.